These 11 T cell receptor beta chains share one sample of origin, sequenced in a study of blood T cell repertoires in COVID-19. Sequencing was performed with immunoSEQ multiplex PCR; in TCRdb, only in-frame clones are kept and a portion is missing. The repertoire includes approximately 200,000 clones, roughly 80% of them detected once, and around 4.7% sits in the top ten. Sequencing was carried out using peripheral blood. All receptors come from a human donor in a cohort sampled during active COVID-19.

This clone was seen a single time. The chain joins TRBV10-2 to TRBJ2-7; 14 positions agree with TRBD2. CDR1 is WSHSY, CDR2 SAAADI, per germline. After removal of 7 bases from V and 4 bases from J, the junction contained 9 bases not matched to a gene. The CDR3 is 16 amino acids. CDR3 in amino acids: CASIPGLAGEKYEQYF. CDR3 nucleotides: TGCGCCAGCATCCCGGGACTAGCGGGAGAAAAATACGAGCAGTACTTC.

This sequence joins TRBV9 and TRBJ2-1; 8 nucleotides align to TRBD2. The J segment lost 5 bases and the V segment lost 2 bases, leaving 12 bases of the junction unmatched. This CDR3 has 17 residues. The germline CDR1 and CDR2 sequences are SGDLS and YYNGEE. In DNA form, the CDR3 reads TGTGCCAGCAGCGTTCATGAACTAGCGGTCACAGACAATGAGCAGTTCTTC. This codes for CASSVHELAVTDNEQFF. Filled out from reference TRBV9 and TRBJ2-1, the complete variable domain reads DSGVTQTPKHLITATGQRVTLRCSPRSGDLSVYWYQQSLDQGLQFLIQYYNGEERAKGNILERFSAQQFPDLHSELNLSSLELGDSALYFCASSVHELAVTDNEQFFGPGTRLTVL.

The V gene is TRBV4-3, the J gene TRBJ2-1; the match to TRBD2 covers 12 bases. The CDR3 consists of 15 residues. Per germline, CDR1 LGHNA and CDR2 YSLEER. Trimming removed 4 bases from V and 3 bases from J; junction bases left unmatched: 1. The CDR3 spells CASSPSGGVYNEQFF. CDR3 DNA sequence: TGCGCCAGCAGCCCTAGCGGGGGGGTCTACAATGAGCAGTTCTTC.

The chain recombines TRBV4-3 with TRBJ2-1; tentative D call: TRBD2 (6 bases). The CDR3 totals 16 residues. Germline values: CDR1 LGHNA, CDR2 YSLEER. The V and J ends lost 1 base and 4 bases respectively, with 14 bases between them. The CDR3 spells CASSQGPGERYNEQFF. The CDR3 DNA reads as TGCGCCAGCAGCCAAGGTCCGGGGGAGCGATACAATGAGCAGTTCTTC.

The chain joins TRBV19 to TRBJ1-2; 9 nucleotides match TRBD1. The CDR3 is made up of 14 amino acids. J lost 4 bases, V lost 6 bases, and 6 bases had no gene match. Germline-derived CDR1 and CDR2 are LNHDA and SQIVND (reference sequence). CDR3 loop: CASSERGQGYGYTF. The DNA of the CDR3 is TGTGCCAGTAGCGAAAGGGGACAGGGCTATGGCTACACCTTC.

This chain links TRBV27 with TRBJ2-2, with TRBD1 as a possible D gene (5 bases). V was clipped by 6 bases and J by 5 bases, with 16 bases between them. The length of the CDR3 is 15 residues. CDR1 is MNHEY and CDR2 is SMNVEV in the germline V gene (reference sequence). The CDR3 protein is CASRPAGIRTGELFF. For the CDR3, the DNA is TGTGCCAGCAGACCCGCAGGGATCAGAACCGGGGAGCTGTTTTTT.

The chain couples TRBV7-2 to TRBJ1-4; the match to TRBD1 covers 7 bases. Germline trimming cut 5 bases from V and 8 bases from J; bases unmatched to any gene: 8. Germline V gene sequence: CDR1 SGHTA, CDR2 FQGNSA. The CDR3 runs 14 residues. The CDR3 coding sequence is TGTGCCAGCAGCCCGCAGGGGGGTCGGGAAAAACTGTTTTTT. The encoded protein is CASSPQGGREKLFF.

This chain uses TRBV6-5 with TRBJ1-5; D unresolved. V lost 4 bases and J lost 3, with 10 bases in between. Germline CDR1 reads MNHEY; CDR2 reads SVGAGI. This CDR3 contains 14 residues. CDR3 in DNA: TGTGCCAGCAGTTCAATCCAGTTCAATCAGCCCCAGCATTTT. It encodes CASSSIQFNQPQHF.

CDR3 sequence (DNA): TGCGCCAGCAGCCAAGATAGGTGGAGGGACAGGGAGTTCTTC. It codes for CASSQDRWRDREFF. The V and J genes are TRBV4-3 and TRBJ2-1; TRBD1 matches at 9 bases. CDR1 is LGHNA, CDR2 YSLEER, per germline. The ends lost 0 bases at V and 14 bases at J; junction bases unmatched: 8. This CDR3 has 14 amino acids.

Concerning this clone: The same CDR3 can be traced to other DNA sequences in this sample. V usage is TRBV4-1 and J usage is TRBJ1-1, with 7 positions matching TRBD1. Germline CDR1 MGHRA, CDR2 YSYEKL. This CDR3 spans 12 amino acids. V gave up 2 bases and J gave up 7 bases; unmatched junction bases: 1. CDR3 region: CASSQRDSEAFF. In nucleotides, the CDR3 is TGCGCCAGCAGCCAAAGGGACAGTGAAGCTTTCTTT.

The CDR3: CASSISYTSSYEQYF. CDR3 sequence (DNA): TGTGCCAGTAGTATAAGTTATACGAGCTCCTACGAGCAGTACTTC. The chain recombines TRBV19 with TRBJ2-7, with D unresolved. The CDR3 is made up of 15 amino acids. Germline CDR1 reads LNHDA; CDR2 reads SQIVND (reference sequence). V gave up 2 bases and J gave up 0 bases, with 11 bases separating them.